What follows describes a single T cell receptor (beta chain). What it recognizes is unknown. This sample stems from a study of cytomegalovirus exposure and HLA in healthy donors. Study context: Among roughly 180 million T cells, an earlier analysis found roughly 100 million unique TCR beta sequences. Study-wide results and limits: A later analysis linked around 15,000 TCR beta sequences to HLA alleles at 0.05 false discovery rate. Most TCR beta V segments were productive about 90% or about 30% of the time in an earlier analysis.

The PCR contained 60 Vbeta and 13 Jbeta primers. Per the study methods: Approximately 73 million unique TCR beta chains, 8.5 million to 14 million shared, were counted in a later analysis. Assay: immunoSEQ multiplex PCR; the TCRdb copy retains only in-frame clones and omits some. The V and J calls and the clone size are those of that table, but D and trimming were determined from the DNA. The sample includes about 170,000 clones. The CDR3 has 16 amino acids. V lost 2 bases and J lost 8; bases outside the gene matches: 7. Germline V CDR1 and CDR2: SNHLY, FYNNEI. The chain has TRBV2 and TRBJ2-1; 12 bases match TRBD2. Sequencing input: PBMCs. This receptor was identified in a woman aged 18-35 years in good health and CMV-seropositive. The CDR3 region is CASSELQLAGGDEQFF. Written as DNA, the CDR3 is TGTGCCAGCAGTGAATTGCAACTAGCGGGGGGCGATGAGCAGTTCTTC.